The 21 T cell receptor beta chains presented below share a single source sample, sequenced in a study of T cell responses to AZD1222 COVID-19 vaccine. Using immunoSEQ multiplex PCR, the repertoire was profiled, and TCRdb retains in-frame clones only, with some absent. The table shows roughly 84,000 clones, with roughly 85% occurring only once. The sequences come from peripheral blood, collected on day 0 of AZD1222 vaccination. The receptor set was obtained from an adult in good health.

The J gene is TRBJ2-1, the V gene TRBV7-2; D ambiguous. The V end lost 2 bases, the J end lost 7 bases, and 6 bases lay between the germline ends. CDR3 length: 12 amino acids. Germline assignment: CDR1 SGHTA and CDR2 FQGNSA. The CDR3 protein is CASSLPVNEQFF. As DNA, the CDR3 is TGTGCCAGCAGCTTACCCGTTAATGAGCAGTTCTTC.

The CDR3 is CASSFVSWGYTF. As DNA, the CDR3 is TGTGCCAGCAGTTTCGTGAGTTGGGGCTACACCTTC. The V call is TRBV28, the J call TRBJ1-2, with D uncertain. Deletions cut 3 bases from V and 8 bases from J, with 10 bases between. CDR1 and CDR2 from the germline V gene are MDHEN and SYDVKM. CDR3 length: 12 amino acids.

This chain joins TRBV4-1 and TRBJ2-5, with 9 bases aligning to TRBD2. CDR1 and CDR2 (germline): MGHRA, YSYEKL. This CDR3 has 17 amino acids. J was trimmed by 4 bases and V by 1 base; bases with no gene match: 10. CDR3 residues: CASSQGRGGRASETQYF. In nucleotides, the CDR3 is TGCGCCAGCAGCCAAGGTCGTGGCGGGAGGGCCTCAGAGACCCAGTACTTC.

The rearrangement links TRBV4-3 to TRBJ2-7; D not certain. This CDR3 is 16 amino acids long. CDR1 and CDR2 from the germline V gene are LGHNA and YSLEER. V lost 0 bases, J lost 0 bases, and 12 bases lay in between. The CDR3: CASSQDWPVLSYEQYF. The CDR3 nucleotides read TGCGCCAGCAGCCAAGATTGGCCAGTCCTCTCCTACGAGCAGTACTTC.

The rearrangement links TRBV9 to TRBJ1-3, with D possibly being TRBD1 (6 bases). The V end was cut by 1 base, the J end by 0 bases, with 11 bases between. Germline-derived CDR1 and CDR2 are SGDLS and YYNGEE. The CDR3 is 16 amino acids. CDR3 DNA: TGTGCCAGCAGCGTATGGGGGGCTCTCTCTGGAAACACCATATATTTT. Residues: CASSVWGALSGNTIYF.

The V gene is TRBV19, the J gene TRBJ1-1, with D possibly matching TRBD1 (5 bases). V gave up 1 base and J gave up 4 bases, with 10 bases separating them. The CDR3 is made up of 14 amino acids. Germline V gene sequence: CDR1 LNHDA, CDR2 SQIVND (reference sequence). The CDR3, as DNA: TGTGCCAGTAGTATAGCGGGGCTTGCCACTGAAGCTTTCTTT. Residues: CASSIAGLATEAFF.

The rearrangement uses TRBV7-2 and TRBJ2-2; maybe TRBD2 (5 bases). This CDR3 has 16 residues. Trimming stripped 5 bases from V and 5 bases from J, with 18 bases between. Germline V lookup: CDR1 SGHTA, CDR2 FQGNSA. CDR3 bases: TGTGCCAGCAGCCAAGGGTCCGGGGTGCGTACCGGGGAGCTGTTTTTT. Translated: CASSQGSGVRTGELFF.

The rearrangement uses TRBV30 and TRBJ2-7; a possible D gene is TRBD2 (7 bases). Looked up from germline, CDR1 is GTSNPN and CDR2 is SVGIG (reference sequence). The CDR3 consists of 13 residues. Trimming left V 2 bases short and J 6 bases short, with 14 bases between. The CDR3 DNA sequence: TGTGCCTGGAGTCTCGGGGGGCCGGTCGAGCAGTACTTC. Protein: CAWSLGGPVEQYF.

CDR3 sequence reads: CASSQDIGFDEQYF. The CDR3 nucleotides read TGCGCCAGCAGCCAAGATATAGGCTTCGACGAGCAGTACTTC. The chain recombines TRBV4-3 with TRBJ2-7; D unclear. The CDR3 is 14 residues long. CDR1 and CDR2 (germline): LGHNA, YSLEER. V lost 0 bases and J lost 5, with 11 bases in between.

The rearrangement links TRBV19 to TRBJ1-1; perhaps TRBD1 as D (5 bases). Germline values: CDR1 LNHDA, CDR2 SQIVND (reference sequence). The V end was cut by 8 bases, the J end by 1 base, with 20 bases between. The CDR3 runs to 16 residues. The CDR3 region is CASRWGVLPSNTEAFF. In DNA form, the CDR3 reads TGTGCCAGTCGATGGGGGGTTCTCCCTTCGAACACTGAAGCTTTCTTT. Based on the CDR3 plus reference TRBV19 and TRBJ1-1, the full variable domain is DGGITQSPKYLFRKEGQNVTLSCEQNLNHDAMYWYRQDPGQGLRLIYYSQIVNDFQKGDIAEGYSVSREKKESFPLTVTSAQKNPTAFYLCASRWGVLPSNTEAFFGQGTRLTVV.

The J gene is TRBJ1-1, the V gene TRBV11-3; D uncertain. CDR1 is SGHNT, CDR2 YENEEA, per germline. Trimming removed 5 bases from V and 2 bases from J, with 9 bases in between. The CDR3 runs to 13 residues. CDR3 protein: CASSLGRNTEAFF. CDR3 coding DNA: TGTGCCAGCAGCCTCGGTCGAAACACTGAAGCTTTCTTT.

The chain is built from TRBV11-3 and TRBJ1-2; D is unresolved. Trimming removed 1 base from V and 3 bases from J, with 12 bases in between. The CDR3 is 15 residues long. The germline V gene encodes CDR1 SGHNT and CDR2 YENEEA. CDR3 amino acids: CASSLGTGYHYGYTF. CDR3 sequence (DNA): TGTGCCAGCAGCTTAGGAACGGGGTATCACTATGGCTACACCTTC.

J is TRBJ2-2 and V is TRBV4-2, with 9 bases that match TRBD2. The V gene end was trimmed by 4 bases and the J gene end by 6 bases; junction bases not matched to a gene: 9. CDR3 length: 16 residues. Germline values: CDR1 LGHNA, CDR2 YNFKEQ. Here the CDR3 reads CASSRNAGGDPGELFF. CDR3 bases: TGTGCCAGCAGCCGCAACGCGGGGGGGGATCCCGGGGAGCTGTTTTTT.

The chain couples TRBV7-2 to TRBJ1-2; D is unclear. There are 12 residues in the CDR3. Germline V gene data show CDR1 as SGHTA and CDR2 as FQGNSA. V dropped 1 base and J dropped 4 bases, with 4 bases sitting between them. CDR3 sequence reads: CASSLGAYGYTF. As DNA, the CDR3 is TGTGCCAGCAGCTTAGGAGCCTATGGCTACACCTTC.

This chain links TRBV27 with TRBJ2-7; D assignment may be TRBD1 or TRBD2 (5 bases each). The CDR3 covers 14 residues. V lost 5 bases and J 7 bases, leaving 18 bases between the germline ends. Germline V gene lookup returns CDR1 MNHEY and CDR2 SMNVEV (reference sequence). CDR3 residues: CASSPGPSTLEQYF. CDR3 DNA sequence: TGTGCCAGCAGTCCGGGACCGAGTACGTTGGAGCAGTACTTC.

V usage is TRBV29-1 and J usage is TRBJ1-1, with unresolved D. CDR1 is SQVTM, CDR2 ANQGSEA, per germline. V lost 4 bases, J lost 3 bases, and 21 bases lay in between. CDR3 length: 16 amino acids. CDR3 residues: CSVVILGPGGHTEAFF. CDR3 bases: TGCAGCGTTGTGATTTTAGGCCCGGGTGGGCACACTGAAGCTTTCTTT.

The V call is TRBV6-2 or TRBV6-3, the J call TRBJ1-5, with D maybe TRBD1 (5 bases). V was shortened by 5 bases and J by 11 bases, with 19 bases between the two germline ends. CDR1 MNHEY and CDR2 SVGEGT come from the germline V gene. CDR3 length: 14 residues. CDR3 loop: CASSEGRGFGAQHF. As DNA, the CDR3 is TGTGCCAGCAGTGAGGGTCGGGGCTTTGGGGCCCAGCATTTT.

The chain couples TRBV12-3 or TRBV12-4 to TRBJ2-3; D ambiguous. The CDR3 consists of 11 residues. V lost 3 bases, J lost 6 bases, and 4 bases lay in between. The CDR3 DNA reads as TGTGCCAGCAGTTTTTTTGATACGCAGTATTTT. Translation: CASSFFDTQYF.

V gene TRBV7-3 combines with J gene TRBJ2-7; D is undetermined. Germline loops: CDR1 SGHTA, CDR2 FQGTGA. The CDR3 contains 14 residues. Trimming pared 5 bases from V and 7 bases from J, leaving 18 bases between. CDR3 coding DNA: TGTGCCAGCAGCCCCGCTGGTTCCCTAGGGGAGCAGTACTTC. Its protein product is CASSPAGSLGEQYF. Full variable domain (missing parts from reference TRBV7-3 and TRBJ2-7): GAGVSQTPSNKVTEKGKYVELRCDPISGHTALYWYRQSLGQGPEFLIYFQGTGAADDSGLPNDRFFAVRPEGSVSTLKIQRTERGDSAVYLCASSPAGSLGEQYFGPGTRLTVT.

J is TRBJ1-4 and V is TRBV7-8; perhaps TRBD1 as D (5 bases). The CDR3 is 14 residues long. Looked up from germline, CDR1 is SGHVS and CDR2 is FQNEAQ. Deletions cut 5 bases from V and 1 base from J, with 8 bases between. CDR3 sequence reads: CASSPTETNEKLFF. The DNA for the CDR3 is TGTGCCAGCAGCCCGACAGAAACTAATGAAAAACTGTTTTTT.

The chain carries TRBV7-9 and TRBJ2-1; D is perhaps TRBD1 or TRBD2 (5 bases each). The CDR3 covers 17 residues. The V gene's germline CDR1 is SEHNR and CDR2 FQNEAQ (reference sequence). V was clipped by 7 bases and J by 0 bases, with 19 bases between them. CDR3 loop: CASIDTGLPSSYNEQFF. In DNA, the CDR3 is TGTGCCAGCATCGATACGGGGCTCCCAAGCTCCTACAATGAGCAGTTCTTC.